This T cell receptor (beta chain) was documented in a study of cytomegalovirus exposure and HLA in healthy donors (dated by TCRdb to about 2017). Notes on the research overall: In an earlier analysis of several hundred of the donors, roughly 300 Gb of sequence data and some 100 million unique TCR beta sequences from 180 million or so T cells were reported. About 280 gigabases of sequencing data and tens of millions of unique TCR sequences were included in an early release covering roughly 700 HLA-typed donors. Of the roughly 390 genotyped donors, around 81% fell in the genetic ancestry cluster associated with self-reported Caucasian donors. The study aimed to test whether signatures of past pathogen exposure could be identified by cataloging public T cell receptors. The study profiled the T cell repertoires of 550 to 700 subjects by immunosequencing and related them to cytomegalovirus serostatus. Besides the first cohort of 500 to 700 subjects, a separate validation cohort made up of roughly 130 different subjects was used. To predict cytomegalovirus infection status, the study brought together high-throughput TCR immunosequencing, statistical association of individual TCRs with disease status, and machine learning. A later analysis re-analyzed previously published TCR beta repertoires from approximately 700 donors and added high-resolution HLA genotyping to study TCR occurrence patterns. Rather than using new phenotypic data, the later analysis identified candidate immune exposures from TCR beta sequences and from how often those sequences occurred across donors. To decide whether each TCR beta V gene segment behaved as functional or pseudogenic, an earlier analysis of nearly 600 of the donors relied on high-throughput TCR beta sequencing. Donor age, sex, ethnicity and CMV serostatus were collected together with the repertoire data. Genome-wide SNP genotypes for about 65% of the 666 donors were used in a later genetic analysis, which treated that subset as a discovery cohort. Every discovery cohort repertoire had been produced on one sequencing platform. Both class I and class II loci were covered by HLA typing, at four-digit resolution. The number of typed donors differed by locus: about 629-630 for A, B, C, DRB1 and DQB1; approximately 520 for DQA1; 606 for DPA1; and 400 to 480 for DPB1. About 5 DR-DQ haplotypes were handled as single units for association and clustering, since linkage in the cohort was strong. On average, roughly 240,000 unique TCR beta nucleotide sequences were sequenced per donor among about 400 genotyped donors of the cohort, with roughly 18% of those sequences being non-productive. What the authors observed across the whole study: Broadly in line with IMGT annotations, most TCR beta V segments showed up in productive rearrangements about 87% or about 30% of the time in an earlier analysis of a few hundred of the donors. Only TCR beta chains were sequenced in this cohort, and the absence of alpha or paired-chain data limited detectable features. In a later analysis, around 17,000 TCR beta sequences were associated with specific HLA alleles at a false discovery rate of 0.05. In a later genetic analysis, fewer N-insertions in productive TCRs were reported among donors in an Asian-associated ancestry cluster than the approximately 670-donor mean. A later genetic analysis associated a missense DCLRE1C variant with V-gene and J-gene trimming of TCR beta chains, and an independent cohort replicated the association. Most CMV-associated TCR beta chains appeared to be HLA-restricted in a later analysis, and the HLA associations seemed to be driven largely by CMV exposure. Several of the top co-occurrence clusters appeared to be linked to parvovirus B19, influenza, CMV and Epstein-Barr virus, according to a later analysis. Most TCR sequences were observed very rarely across donors, whereas some public TCRs were present in many individuals. Correlated functional status among segregating V segments might reflect linkage disequilibrium, but an unknown experimental factor could not be ruled out. A further reported finding was that TCR beta sequences accurately predicted the HLA-A and HLA-B alleles for most subjects in the first cohort. Strong co-occurrence of HLA alleles, especially DR and DQ, made assigning TCR associations to individual alleles difficult. The classifier was reported to diagnose cytomegalovirus status with high specificity and sensitivity in both the original and validation cohorts. In a later analysis, TCR association rates were found to vary across HLA loci, with the most associated TCRs seen for DRB1 alleles and the fewest for HLA-C alleles. In vitro tests confirmed that a few of the cytomegalovirus-associated TCR beta chains recognize cytomegalovirus antigens. The study gave a list of 150 to 200 TCR beta chains associated with cytomegalovirus. Because counts were too low, about 18 rarely observed V segments, including chromosome 9 orphons, were excluded from the earlier analysis of 500 to 700 of the donors. Some IMGT-functional V segments, including TRBV6-2 and TRBV6-3, could not be told apart with the 87-base-pair reads, so those segments were excluded. A group of highly shared sequence variants was considered likely to be a technical artifact of the sequencing pipeline. CMV serostatus was the only immune exposure information available for the cohort. The presence/absence analyses assumed that sequencing depth was roughly uniform across donors, and that assumption may not be true. The authors suggested that the approach could potentially be generalized to other disease states and immunological phenotypes. HLA typing was unavailable for some donors at each locus, so association tests used only the typed subset. A later analysis found that HLA-associated TCR beta chains were more clonally expanded and had lower generation probabilities than equally common non-associated chains.

The cohort comprised 670 or so healthy bone marrow donors. At the time of sampling, every cohort member was nominally healthy, though immune exposures that went unrecorded were likely present. The donor tested CMV seronegative and was one of the 352 seronegative cohort members. A peripheral blood sample was collected from each donor, and TCR beta sequencing was performed on peripheral blood mononuclear cells. The Qiagen DNeasy Blood Extraction Kit was used to extract genomic DNA from the blood cell samples. Libraries came from the immunoSEQ multiplex PCR assay. For the multiplex PCR, a mixture combining 60 forward primers for TCR Vbeta segments and 13 reverse primers for TCR Jbeta segments was used. A multiplex PCR assay on genomic DNA amplified the CDR3 region of rearranged TCR beta genes. Amplified TCR beta libraries were sequenced as 87-base-pair reads on the Illumina HiSeq System. On the authors' methods: A later analysis tallied 75 million to 85 million unique TCR beta chains across the 610 or so repertoires, and some 10 million of those chains were shared by two or more donors. To remove PCR and sequencing errors, raw reads were error-corrected and collapsed into unique sequences using a nearest-neighbor algorithm that merged closely related sequences. CDR3 sequences were aligned to IMGT reference sequences to assign V, D and J gene segments. For a sequence to be retained, a match of at least six nucleotides was required to both a V gene segment and a J gene segment. Rearrangements were called productive when the CDR3 lacked stop codons and stayed in frame with V and J; all others were non-productive. Following IMGT convention, CDR3 was defined as the stretch from the second conserved V-encoded cysteine up to the conserved J-encoded phenylalanine. The earlier analysis of 587 of the donors excluded sequences that lacked an unambiguous match to a single V gene segment. In an earlier analysis of around 600 of the donors, V segments were called functional above 56.7% productive rearrangements and were called segregating when the between-donor standard deviation exceeded 5%. A statistical classification framework was developed to diagnose cytomegalovirus status using the catalog of TCR beta chain sequences. In a later analysis, TCR nucleotide sequences were compared against IMGT/GENE-DB human TR gene sequences so that V and J genes could be assigned. A later analysis assigned CDR3 sequences and most-parsimonious VDJ recombination scenarios with the TCRdist pipeline. In a later analysis, each TCR beta chain was defined by its CDR3 amino acid sequence together with its V-gene family, and reads lacking a unique V-gene family were excluded. As a way to deal with suspected cross-contamination and a sequencing artifact, a later analysis dropped roughly 600 nucleotide sequences that were highly shared and had low generation probability. In a later analysis, a clonal expansion index for each public chain was calculated from normalized within-repertoire ranks of inferred template counts. A later analysis computed generation probabilities with a VDJ recombination model fitted to out-of-frame rearrangements, and checked the results against IGoR. In a later analysis, TCR-TCR, TCR-HLA and TCR-CMV co-occurrence was scored with hypergeometric tests, and a repertoire-size bias correction was applied to TCR pairs. In a later analysis, false discovery rates were estimated by permuting HLA or CMV assignments 20 times. In a later analysis, co-occurring TCRs were grouped using DBSCAN, and TCRdist sequence similarity was added for clustering within HLA-allele-positive subsets. For co-occurrence clustering, repertoires with fewer than 30,000 or more than 120,000 public chains were excluded, along with five repertoires with anomalous nucleotide sharing. TCRdb holds this immuneACCESS table with in-frame rearrangements only. Some clones are missing; in checked studies, unresolved V genes explain under half, and the rest has no known cause. That table furnishes V, J and clone size, whereas the DNA furnished D and trimming. This sample is represented by more than 150,000 clones; over 75% of them were singletons. The ten largest clones represent around 0.25% of the sample.

For this clone: Its antigen is currently not known. Base qualities are not recorded, but no much larger clone differs from it by a single base.

The CDR3 spans 16 residues, from the cysteine through the phenylalanine. Only the CDR3 portion is preserved as DNA: 48 bases, with reading frame beginning at the first base. Unmatched junction bases come to 11, with V trimmed by 5 bases and J by 6 bases. In the germline V gene (reference sequence), CDR1 corresponds to SEHNR and CDR2 to FQNEAQ. The sequence was obtained from a girl under two years old in good health and CMV-seronegative. Source material: PBMCs. The V and J genes are TRBV7-9 and TRBJ2-1; 9 of the junction bases match TRBD1. The CDR3 in this case is CASSLSWTGVLNEQFF. The DNA is as follows: TGTGCCAGCAGCCTTAGTTGGACAGGGGTTCTCAATGAGCAGTTCTTC.